This T cell receptor beta chain was obtained from a study of CXCR3-negative and CXCR3-positive naive CD8 T cells (dated by TCRdb to the late 2010s). Looking at the study overall: In total, about 140 million TRB reads were obtained, or roughly 1.5 +/- 0.3 million reads per library. Data from 11 donors, pooled across two independent experiments, went into the diversity and physicochemical repertoire analyses. TRBV-TRBJ cluster analysis included naive subsets from about five donors and memory cells from 3 donors.

The CDR3 starts with the cysteine, ends with the phenylalanine, and has 17 residues. DNA for this receptor is not on file. CDR1 and CDR2 (LGHNA, YSLEER) derive from the germline V gene. Comment on this clonotype: Its binding antigen is unknown.

What the study reported, not specific to this receptor: Because surface CD5, which is linked to self-reactivity in mice, was comparable between the naive subsets, TCR interaction strength was also inferred from the physicochemical properties of TRB CDR3s. Freshly isolated PBMCs were used for most assays because CXCR3 expression partially decreased after cryopreservation. Repertoire diversity was comparably high in both naive subsets but much lower in memory CD8+ T cells. TRBV-TRBJ usage was similar between naive CXCR3-negative and CXCR3-positive cells from the same donor, while memory cells showed distinct patterns.

This sample was sequenced with a NextSeq 550. The Human TCR Profiling Kit (MiLaboratory) was used to prepare UMI-labeled 5' RACE TRB cDNA libraries. cDNA synthesis used the entire amount of extracted RNA, and PCR amplification then used the entire amount of cDNA produced. The libraries were made side by side, with each library going through the same number of PCR cycles. The study's own analysis went as follows. MIGEC and MiXCR extracted about 53,000 +/- 10,000 unique UMI-labeled TRB cDNA molecules per library, requiring at least two reads per UMI. An average of about 40,000 +/- 10,000 functional in-frame TRB CDR3 nucleotide clonotypes without stop codons was found per library. After downsampling to 5000 UMI-labeled TRB molecules per sample, diversity metrics, including normalized Shannon-Wiener and Chao1, were computed in VDJtools. For the central five CDR3 residues, VDJtools calculated physicochemical properties weighted by clonotype size, namely interaction energy, strength, volume and Kidera factor 4. Reads reprocessed by TCRdb are summarized as one entry per CDR3 protein sequence, and DNA is absent. The V and J calls shown here were made by TCRdb, not taken from the authors' results. The sample table records under 30,000 distinct CDR3 sequences. Together, the top ten hold 9.5% to 13% of the sample.

For each CD8+ T cell subset, flow sorting was done in triplicate, and a few hundred thousand cells per subset went directly into RLT lysis buffer. Peripheral blood mononuclear cells were isolated from buffy coats using standard density gradient centrifugation. An RNeasy Mini Kit was used to extract total RNA from the sorted cells. This clonotype was obtained from a human donor in good health. Some clones in this sample may be carry-over from other donors' samples. The material sequenced was memory CD8+ T cells from blood. The intended sense of this specimen's cell subset or site label: conventional CD8+ memory T cells (TMEM), sorted as controls. The sequence links TRBV4-3 to TRBJ2-1. Here the CDR3 is given as CASSQDRFDSSYNEQFF.